The T cell receptor (beta chain) described here comes from a study of T cell changes during pregnancy in multiple sclerosis. Trimming removed 0 bases from V and 4 bases from J, with 6 bases in between. Per the germline V gene, CDR1 is GTSNPN and CDR2 is SVGIG (reference sequence). The CDR3 is 12 residues long. The table came from immunoSEQ multiplex PCR; TCRdb's copy has only in-frame clones and leaves some out. The sample has about 92,000 clones, 85% to 95% seen once. The origin of this receptor is a female donor with multiple sclerosis, enrolled in a pregnancy study. This specimen consisted of peripheral blood, obtained in the first trimester of pregnancy. The chain recombines TRBV30 with TRBJ1-2; D is uncertain. CDR3 in DNA: TGTGCCTGGAGTGTAGCCACCTATGGCTACACCTTC. Amino acids: CAWSVATYGYTF.